The 3 T cell receptor beta chains below all came from one sample that was sequenced in a study of response to subunit inactivated influenza vaccine. Using its own MiXCR run on the RT-PCR reads, TCRdb lists one record per CDR3 protein. The data hold hundreds of thousands of distinct CDR3 sequences, with 15% to 19% observed a single time. Sequences were derived from PBMCs from blood, sampled approximately 13 days after vaccination. These receptors were collected from a man aged 50 to 60 who received an inactivated influenza vaccine.

The table lists this clonotype with a few counts. The chain recombines TRBV6-1 with TRBJ2-7, with 8 nucleotides matching TRBD1. In germline, CDR1 is MNHNS, CDR2 SASEGT. The junction had 9 bases not matched to a gene; V was cut back by 2 bases and J by 0 bases. CDR3 length: 17 amino acids. The CDR3 here is CASSEPFWTGSSYEQYF. The CDR3 nucleotides are TGTGCCAGCAGTGAACCCTTCTGGACAGGGAGCTCCTACGAGCAGTACTTC.

The rearrangement links TRBV5-4 to TRBJ2-5; 7 bases are shared with TRBD2. The CDR3 runs to 16 residues. Trimming took 3 bases from V and 1 from J; bases not matched to a gene: 9. CDR1 and CDR2 (germline): SGHNT, YYREEE (reference sequence). CDR3 sequence: CASSSKLAHPQETQYF. CDR3 DNA: TGTGCCAGCAGCTCAAAACTAGCGCACCCCCAAGAGACCCAGTACTTC.

This clonotype was recorded a few times. V usage is TRBV5-1 and J usage is TRBJ1-1, with D maybe TRBD1 (6 bases). The V gene lost 7 bases and the J gene lost 4 bases, with 17 bases spanning the gap. Germline V gene lookup returns CDR1 SGHRS and CDR2 YFSETQ. The CDR3 sequence is 14 residues long. This chain's CDR3 is CASGRGGGATEAFF. The CDR3 DNA reads as TGCGCCAGCGGCCGCGGGGGGGGCGCCACTGAAGCTTTCTTT.